A single sample gave rise to the 14 T cell receptor beta chains below, sequenced in a study of Tregs in tolerant kidney transplant recipients. Clones were read by immunoSEQ multiplex PCR, and TCRdb kept only the in-frame ones, dropping some. This sample has over 60,000 clones, with 98% found just once. Sequencing was performed on CD4+ T cells from blood, taken before the transplant. The receptors were gathered from a human donor who received a combined kidney and bone marrow transplant.

The chain couples TRBV7-9 to TRBJ2-4, with 9 bases matching TRBD1. CDR1 and CDR2 (germline): SEHNR, FQNEAQ (reference sequence). This CDR3 is 15 amino acids long. V lost 5 bases and J lost 9; bases outside the gene matches: 11. This CDR3 reads CASSPSDRGKSIQYF. In nucleotides, the CDR3 is TGTGCCAGCAGCCCCTCCGACAGGGGGAAATCCATTCAGTACTTC.

This clone is a singleton in its sample. The rearrangement uses TRBV11-3 and TRBJ2-1, with 7 bases fitting TRBD2. The CDR3 contains 16 residues. The germline gives CDR1 SGHNT, CDR2 YENEEA. The V gene end was trimmed by 1 base and the J gene end by 3 bases; junction bases not matched to a gene: 6. The DNA for the CDR3 is TGTGCCAGCAGCTTAGTGAGCGGGAATTTCTACAATGAGCAGTTCTTC. Translated: CASSLVSGNFYNEQFF.

This chain connects TRBV16 to TRBJ1-2; TRBD1 might be the D (6 bases). V was clipped by 0 bases and J by 13 bases, with 9 bases between them. Germline assignment: CDR1 KGHSY and CDR2 FQNENV. This CDR3 spans 11 amino acids. CDR3: CASSQSGRGTF. CDR3 DNA: TGTGCCAGCAGCCAATCGGGCAGGGGCACCTTC.

The chain uses TRBV5-1 and TRBJ2-7; 8 bases agree with TRBD1. The CDR3 covers 14 residues. The germline gives CDR1 SGHRS, CDR2 YFSETQ. Trimming took 9 bases from V and 1 from J; bases not matched to a gene: 9. This CDR3 reads CATTQGAGSYEQYF. The CDR3 DNA reads TGCGCCACCACTCAGGGGGCTGGATCCTACGAGCAGTACTTC.

The chain couples TRBV5-1 to TRBJ2-5, with a weak D call TRBD2 (5 bases). Germline loops: CDR1 SGHRS, CDR2 YFSETQ. The germline V and J ends were trimmed by 3 bases and 2 bases, with 14 bases remaining between them. The CDR3 runs 15 residues. The chain's CDR3 is CASSWAPDLQETQYF. The CDR3 nucleotides are TGCGCCAGCAGCTGGGCTCCGGACTTACAAGAGACCCAGTACTTC.

The rearrangement joins TRBV2 to TRBJ1-2; TRBD1 aligns across 9 bases. The length of the CDR3 is 13 residues. After removal of 5 bases from V and 7 bases from J, the junction contained 5 bases not matched to a gene. The V gene's germline CDR1 is SNHLY and CDR2 FYNNEI. CDR3 region: CASSPRTGVGYTF. CDR3 DNA: TGTGCCAGCAGTCCTCGGACAGGGGTTGGCTACACCTTC.

The gene calls are TRBV7-9 and TRBJ2-5; 10 bases align to TRBD2. CDR1 and CDR2 (germline): SEHNR, FQNEAQ (reference sequence). The CDR3 consists of 17 residues. The junction had 10 bases not matched to a gene; V was cut back by 3 bases and J by 3 bases. Here the CDR3 reads CASSFDLRLAGEETQYF. CDR3 DNA: TGTGCCAGCAGCTTCGATCTCCGACTAGCGGGCGAAGAGACCCAGTACTTC.

The chain employs TRBV28 and TRBJ2-3; no definite D call. The germline CDR1 and CDR2 sequences are MDHEN and SYDVKM. The CDR3 spans 13 residues. V lost 6 bases, J lost 4 bases, and 11 bases lay in between. In DNA, the CDR3 is TGTGCCAGCAGCCTAGGCGCAGCAGATACGCAGTATTTT. Translated, it gives CASSLGAADTQYF. The full variable domain, rest sourced from reference TRBV28 and TRBJ2-3, is DVKVTQSSRYLVKRTGEKVFLECVQDMDHENMFWYRQDPGLGLRLIYFSYDVKMKEKGDIPEGYSVSREKKERFSLILESASTNQTSMYLCASSLGAADTQYFGPGTRLTVL.

The genes are TRBV5-5 and TRBJ1-2; tentative D call: TRBD1 (5 bases). Germline V gene sequence: CDR1 SGHKS, CDR2 YYEKEE (reference sequence). The CDR3 is 14 residues long. Trimming took off 4 bases at V and 4 bases at J, with 14 bases between the two ends. CDR3 sequence (DNA): TGTGCCAGCAGCCGGGAGAGGGGAACCTATGGCTACACCTTC. It yields the protein CASSRERGTYGYTF.

The chain combines TRBV7-2 with TRBJ1-3; a weak D match, TRBD1 (5 bases). The germline V gene encodes CDR1 SGHTA and CDR2 FQGNSA. Between the trimmed V and J ends, which lost 6 bases and 0 bases, there was a span of 6 bases. The CDR3 is 13 amino acids. The chain's CDR3 is CASRQVSGNTIYF. The CDR3, as DNA: TGTGCCAGCAGACAGGTCTCTGGAAACACCATATATTTT.

This sequence joins TRBV2 and TRBJ2-7, with TRBD1 matching 9 bases. CDR1 is SNHLY, CDR2 FYNNEI, per germline. Trimming cost V 1 base and J 4 bases; bases outside gene matches: 5. The CDR3 length is 15 residues. The CDR3, as DNA: TGTGCCAGCAGTGAAGGGGACAGGGTACGATACGAGCAGTACTTC. This encodes CASSEGDRVRYEQYF.

The chain links TRBV27 to TRBJ2-6; 10 bases are shared with TRBD1. V shed 6 bases, J shed 1 base, and the junction held 9 bases outside the gene matches. This CDR3 has 18 amino acids. Germline V gene data show CDR1 as MNHEY and CDR2 as SMNVEV (reference sequence). The CDR3 protein is CASSLPGQGTSGANVLTF. The CDR3 region has the DNA TGTGCCAGCAGCTTGCCGGGACAGGGGACGTCTGGGGCCAACGTCCTGACTTTC. Drawing the rest from reference TRBV27 and TRBJ2-6, the complete variable domain is EAQVTQNPRYLITVTGKKLTVTCSQNMNHEYMSWYRQDPGLGLRQIYYSMNVEVTDKGDVPEGYKVSRKEKRNFPLILESPSPNQTSLYFCASSLPGQGTSGANVLTFGAGSRLTVL.

The chain has TRBV13 and TRBJ1-6, with 7 positions matching TRBD1. Trimming cost V 6 bases and J 5 bases; bases outside gene matches: 10. Per the germline V gene, CDR1 is PRHDT and CDR2 is FYEKMQ (reference sequence). This CDR3 has 16 residues. The CDR3 DNA sequence: TGTGCCAGCAGGACTCCAGGGGGTGGGAATAATTCACCCCTCCACTTT. Translation: CASRTPGGGNNSPLHF.

V usage is TRBV30 and J usage is TRBJ1-2; D is uncertain. CDR3 size: 13 residues. V was clipped by 0 bases and J by 7 bases, with 12 bases between them. Germline assignment: CDR1 GTSNPN and CDR2 SVGIG (reference sequence). DNA for the CDR3: TGTGCCTGGAGTGTACAGTCCCGTGTTGGCTACACCTTC. Protein product: CAWSVQSRVGYTF.